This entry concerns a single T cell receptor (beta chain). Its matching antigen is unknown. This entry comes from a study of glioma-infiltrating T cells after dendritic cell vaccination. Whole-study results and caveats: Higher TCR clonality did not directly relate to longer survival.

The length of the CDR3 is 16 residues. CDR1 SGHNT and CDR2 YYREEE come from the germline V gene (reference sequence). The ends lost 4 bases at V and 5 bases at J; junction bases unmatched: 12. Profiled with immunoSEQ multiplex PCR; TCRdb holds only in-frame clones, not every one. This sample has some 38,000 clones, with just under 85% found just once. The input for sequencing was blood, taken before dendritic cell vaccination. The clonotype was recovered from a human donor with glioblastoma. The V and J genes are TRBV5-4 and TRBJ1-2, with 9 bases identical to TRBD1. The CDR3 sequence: CASSQWRQGVEYGYTF. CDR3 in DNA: TGTGCCAGCAGCCAATGGAGACAGGGGGTTGAGTATGGCTACACCTTC.